In this sample, the clone carrying this T cell receptor (beta chain) turned up a few times. Its antigen is not known. CDR1 is SEHNR, CDR2 FQNEAQ, per germline (reference sequence). Trimming cost V 4 bases and J 8 bases; bases outside gene matches: 7. This CDR3 spans 14 amino acids. This entry belongs to a study of T-cell memory formation after mild COVID-19. Study observations and caveats: Still unconfirmed is whether the second-wave clones peaking on day 37 recognized SARS-CoV-2. The appearance of some responding clones in pre-infection memory suggested that cross-reactive memory joined.

TCRdb recomputed calls from the 5' RACE reads with MiXCR, one row per CDR3 protein. The sample has roughly 310,000 distinct CDR3 sequences; approximately 16% are singletons. J is TRBJ1-4 and V is TRBV7-9, with 7 bases fitting TRBD1. Sequencing was carried out using PBMCs or a T cell subset sorted from them (not recorded which). This receptor was taken from a man aged 18 to 35 who had mild COVID-19 (a few samples of this study predate the infection). Cell type and time point are not known. CDR3 in amino acids: CASSSTGAGEKLFF. CDR3 DNA: TGTGCCAGCAGCTCAACAGGGGCGGGGGAAAAACTGTTTTTT.